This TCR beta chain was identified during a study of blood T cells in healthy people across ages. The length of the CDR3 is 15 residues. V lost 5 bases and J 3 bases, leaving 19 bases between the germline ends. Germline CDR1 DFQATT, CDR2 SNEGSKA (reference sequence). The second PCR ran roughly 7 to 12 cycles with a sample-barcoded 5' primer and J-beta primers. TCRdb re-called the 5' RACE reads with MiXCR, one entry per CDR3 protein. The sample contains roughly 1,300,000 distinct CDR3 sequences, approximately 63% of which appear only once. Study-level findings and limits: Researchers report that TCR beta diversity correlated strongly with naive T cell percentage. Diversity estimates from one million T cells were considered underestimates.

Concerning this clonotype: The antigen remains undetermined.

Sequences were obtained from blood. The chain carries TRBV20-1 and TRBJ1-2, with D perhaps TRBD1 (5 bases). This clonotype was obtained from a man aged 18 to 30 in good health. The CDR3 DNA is TGCAGTGCTCCCAATAATGGAGCGGGGGACTATGGCTACACCTTC. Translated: CSAPNNGAGDYGYTF.